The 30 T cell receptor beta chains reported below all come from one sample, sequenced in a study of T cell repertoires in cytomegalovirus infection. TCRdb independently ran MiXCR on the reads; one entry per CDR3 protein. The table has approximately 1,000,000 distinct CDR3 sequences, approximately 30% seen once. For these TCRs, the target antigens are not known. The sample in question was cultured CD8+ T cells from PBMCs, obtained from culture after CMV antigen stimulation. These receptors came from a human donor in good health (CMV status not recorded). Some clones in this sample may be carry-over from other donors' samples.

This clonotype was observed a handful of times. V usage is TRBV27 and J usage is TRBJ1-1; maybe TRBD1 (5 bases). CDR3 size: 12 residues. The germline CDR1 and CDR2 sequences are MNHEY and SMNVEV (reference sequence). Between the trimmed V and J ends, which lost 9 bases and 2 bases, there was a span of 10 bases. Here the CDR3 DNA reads TGTGCCAGTGGGGGATATAACACTGAAGCTTTCTTT. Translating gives CASGGYNTEAFF.

CDR3 amino acids: CASSSPFRGIPETQYF. The CDR3 nucleotides are TGTGCCAGCAGTTCCCCGTTTCGGGGGATCCCAGAGACCCAGTACTTC. J is TRBJ2-5 and V is TRBV6-5; maybe TRBD2 (6 bases). Trimming removed 4 bases at V and 4 bases at J, with 19 bases between. The CDR3 runs 16 residues. From germline, CDR1 is MNHEY and CDR2 SVGAGI.

The CDR3 region is CATSSLGGPAGELFF. The CDR3 bases are TGTGCCACCAGCAGTTTGGGGGGGCCGGCCGGGGAGCTGTTTTTT. The chain carries TRBV15 and TRBJ2-2; possibly TRBD2 for D (7 bases). Looked up from germline, CDR1 is LNHNV and CDR2 is YYDKDF (reference sequence). V lost 3 bases and J 6 bases, leaving 14 bases between the germline ends. The CDR3 runs to 15 residues.

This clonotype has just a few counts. Written as DNA, the CDR3 is TGTGCCAGCAGCCCCAACCTGGACAGGGTAAATGAAAAACTGTTTTTT. It encodes CASSPNLDRVNEKLFF. The rearrangement joins TRBV7-6 to TRBJ1-4; 8 positions agree with TRBD1. Unmatched junction bases numbered 10, after V lost 5 bases and J lost 5 bases. The V gene's germline CDR1 is SGHVS and CDR2 FNYEAQ. The CDR3 is 16 residues long. The whole variable domain, remainder taken from reference TRBV7-6 and TRBJ1-4, is GAGVSQSPRYKVTKRGQDVALRCDPISGHVSLYWYRQALGQGPEFLTYFNYEAQQDKSGLPNDRFSAERPEGSISTLTIQRTEQRDSAMYRCASSPNLDRVNEKLFFGSGTQLSVL.

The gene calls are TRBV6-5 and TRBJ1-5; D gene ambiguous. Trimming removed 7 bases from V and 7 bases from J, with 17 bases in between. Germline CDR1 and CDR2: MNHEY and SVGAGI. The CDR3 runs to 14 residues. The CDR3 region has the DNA TGTGCCAGCAATAAGGGTCCCGATGACCAGCCCCAGCATTTT. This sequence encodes CASNKGPDDQPQHF.

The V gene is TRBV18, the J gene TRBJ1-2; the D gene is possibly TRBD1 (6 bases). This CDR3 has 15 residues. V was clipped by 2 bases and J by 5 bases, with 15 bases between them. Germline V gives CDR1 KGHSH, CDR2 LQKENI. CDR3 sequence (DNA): TGTGCCAGCTCACCATCAGGGGCACTTCCTTATGGCTACACCTTC. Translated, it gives CASSPSGALPYGYTF.

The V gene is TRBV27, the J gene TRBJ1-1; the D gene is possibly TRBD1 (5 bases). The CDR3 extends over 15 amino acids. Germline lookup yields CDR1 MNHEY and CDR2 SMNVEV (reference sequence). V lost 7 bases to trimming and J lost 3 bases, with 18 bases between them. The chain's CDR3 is CASTHGGVGYTEAFF. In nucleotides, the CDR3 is TGTGCCAGCACCCACGGGGGGGTAGGGTACACTGAAGCTTTCTTT.

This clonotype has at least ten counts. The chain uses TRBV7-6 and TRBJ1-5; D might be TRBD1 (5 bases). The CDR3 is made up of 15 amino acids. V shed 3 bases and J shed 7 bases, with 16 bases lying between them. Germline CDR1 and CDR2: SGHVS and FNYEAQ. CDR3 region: CASSLGGDGEQPQHF. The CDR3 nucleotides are TGTGCCAGCAGCTTGGGGGGGGACGGTGAGCAGCCCCAGCATTTT.

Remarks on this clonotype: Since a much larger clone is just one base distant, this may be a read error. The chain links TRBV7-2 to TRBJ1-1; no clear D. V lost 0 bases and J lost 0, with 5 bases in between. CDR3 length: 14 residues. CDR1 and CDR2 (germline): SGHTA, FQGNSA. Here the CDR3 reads CTSSLAALNTEAFF. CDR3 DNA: TGTACCAGCAGCTTAGCCGCCTTGAACACTGAAGCTTTCTTT.

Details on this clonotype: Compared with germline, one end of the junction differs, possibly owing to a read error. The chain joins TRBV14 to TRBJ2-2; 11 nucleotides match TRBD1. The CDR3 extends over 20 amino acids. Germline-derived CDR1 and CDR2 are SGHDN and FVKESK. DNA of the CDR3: TGTACCAGCAGCTTGGAGAGGACAGGGGGCCAAGTTTTGGACACCGGGGAGCTGTTTTTT. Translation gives CTSSLERTGGQVLDTGELFF.

CDR3 amino acids: CASSMKAFF. CDR3 in DNA: TGTGCCAGCAGCATGAAAGCTTTCTTT. The chain links TRBV7-9 to TRBJ1-1, with D unresolved. Trimming removed 5 bases from V and 9 bases from J, with 4 bases in between. This CDR3 region has 9 residues. CDR1 is SEHNR and CDR2 is FQNEAQ in the germline V gene (reference sequence).

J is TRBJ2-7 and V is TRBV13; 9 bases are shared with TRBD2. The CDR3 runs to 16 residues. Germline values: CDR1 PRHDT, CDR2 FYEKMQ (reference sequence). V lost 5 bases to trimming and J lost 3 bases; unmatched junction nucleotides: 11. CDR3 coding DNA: TGTGCCAGCAGCGGCGGGGGGGGGCCAAACTTCTACGAGCAGTACTTC. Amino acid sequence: CASSGGGGPNFYEQYF.

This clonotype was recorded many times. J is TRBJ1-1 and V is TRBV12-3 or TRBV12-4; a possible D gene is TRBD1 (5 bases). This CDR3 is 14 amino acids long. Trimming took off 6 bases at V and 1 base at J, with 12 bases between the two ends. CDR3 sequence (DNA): TGTGCCAGCAGGGGCAGCGGGGCGAACACTGAAGCTTTCTTT. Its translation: CASRGSGANTEAFF.

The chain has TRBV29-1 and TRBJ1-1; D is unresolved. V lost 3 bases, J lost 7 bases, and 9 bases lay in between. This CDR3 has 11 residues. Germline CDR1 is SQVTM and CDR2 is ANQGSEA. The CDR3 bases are TGCAGCGTTGATGAAGGAGATGAAGCTTTCTTT. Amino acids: CSVDEGDEAFF.

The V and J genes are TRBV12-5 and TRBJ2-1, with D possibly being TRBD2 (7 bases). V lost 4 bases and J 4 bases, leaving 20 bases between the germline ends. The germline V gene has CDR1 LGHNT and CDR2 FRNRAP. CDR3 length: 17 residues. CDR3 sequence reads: CASGYPSKGGGYNEQFF. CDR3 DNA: TGTGCTAGTGGTTACCCTTCCAAGGGGGGGGGGTACAATGAGCAGTTCTTC.

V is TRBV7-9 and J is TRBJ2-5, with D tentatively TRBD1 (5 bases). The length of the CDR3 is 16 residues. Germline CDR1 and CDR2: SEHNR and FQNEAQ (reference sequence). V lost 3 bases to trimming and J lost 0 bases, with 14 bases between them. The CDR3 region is CASSLLDSSNQETQYF. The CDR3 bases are TGTGCCAGCAGCTTGCTTGACAGCTCCAACCAAGAGACCCAGTACTTC.

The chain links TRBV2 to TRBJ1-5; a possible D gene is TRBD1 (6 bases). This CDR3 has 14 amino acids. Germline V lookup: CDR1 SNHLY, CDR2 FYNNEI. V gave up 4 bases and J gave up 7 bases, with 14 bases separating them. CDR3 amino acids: CASSVGTIRQPQHF. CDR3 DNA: TGTGCCAGCAGTGTAGGGACAATTAGACAGCCCCAGCATTTT.

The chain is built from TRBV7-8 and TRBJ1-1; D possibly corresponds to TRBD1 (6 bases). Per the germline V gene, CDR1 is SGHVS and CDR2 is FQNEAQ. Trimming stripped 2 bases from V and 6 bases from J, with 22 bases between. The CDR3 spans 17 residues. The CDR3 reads CASSLHWTESSTAEAFF. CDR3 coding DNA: TGTGCCAGCAGCTTACATTGGACAGAGTCGAGCACCGCTGAAGCTTTCTTT.

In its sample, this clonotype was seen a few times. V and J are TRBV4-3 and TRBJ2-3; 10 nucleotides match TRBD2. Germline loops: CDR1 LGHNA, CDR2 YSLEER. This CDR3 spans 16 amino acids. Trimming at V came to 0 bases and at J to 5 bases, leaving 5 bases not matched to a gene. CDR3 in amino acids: CASSQDRAGGRDTQYF. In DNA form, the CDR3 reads TGCGCCAGCAGCCAAGATCGAGCGGGGGGGCGAGATACGCAGTATTTT.

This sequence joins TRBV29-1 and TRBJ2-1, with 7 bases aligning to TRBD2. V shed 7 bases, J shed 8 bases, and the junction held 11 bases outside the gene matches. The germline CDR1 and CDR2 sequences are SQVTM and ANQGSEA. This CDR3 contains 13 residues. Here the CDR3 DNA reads TGCAGCGGTTCCCGGGGGGTCACCGATGAGCAGTTCTTC. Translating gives CSGSRGVTDEQFF.

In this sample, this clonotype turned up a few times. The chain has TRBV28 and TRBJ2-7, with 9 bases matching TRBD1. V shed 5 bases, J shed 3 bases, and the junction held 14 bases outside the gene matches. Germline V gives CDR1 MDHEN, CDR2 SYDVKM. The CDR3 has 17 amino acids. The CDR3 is CASSPLPRDRVRYEQYV. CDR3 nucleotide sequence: TGTGCCAGCAGTCCCCTACCCCGGGACAGGGTACGCTACGAGCAGTACGTC.

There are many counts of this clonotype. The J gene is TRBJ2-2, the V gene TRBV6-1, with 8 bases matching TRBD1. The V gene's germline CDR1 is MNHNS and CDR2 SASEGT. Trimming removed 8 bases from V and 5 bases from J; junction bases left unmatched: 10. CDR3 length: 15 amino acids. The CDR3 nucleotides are TGTGCCAGCTCGGTCGGGACAGGCAGGACCGGGGAGCTGTTTTTT. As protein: CASSVGTGRTGELFF.

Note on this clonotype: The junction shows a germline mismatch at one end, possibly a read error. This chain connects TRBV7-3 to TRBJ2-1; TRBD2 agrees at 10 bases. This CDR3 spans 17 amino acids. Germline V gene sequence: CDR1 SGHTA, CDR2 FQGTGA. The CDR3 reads CVSSSERLAGVYNEQFF. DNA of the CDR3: TGTGTCAGCAGCTCCGAGAGGCTAGCGGGGGTCTACAATGAGCAGTTCTTC. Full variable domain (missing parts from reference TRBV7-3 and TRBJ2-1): GAGVSQTPSNKVTEKGKYVELRCDPISGHTALYWYRQSLGQGPEFLIYFQGTGAADDSGLPNDRFFAVRPEGSVSTLKIQRTERGDSAVYLCVSSSERLAGVYNEQFFGPGTRLTVL.

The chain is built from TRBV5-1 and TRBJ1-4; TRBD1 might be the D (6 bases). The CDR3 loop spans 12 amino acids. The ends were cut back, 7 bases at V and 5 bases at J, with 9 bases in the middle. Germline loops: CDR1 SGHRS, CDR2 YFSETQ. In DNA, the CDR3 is TGCGCCAGCCGCCAGGGGAATGAAAAACTGTTTTTT. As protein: CASRQGNEKLFF.

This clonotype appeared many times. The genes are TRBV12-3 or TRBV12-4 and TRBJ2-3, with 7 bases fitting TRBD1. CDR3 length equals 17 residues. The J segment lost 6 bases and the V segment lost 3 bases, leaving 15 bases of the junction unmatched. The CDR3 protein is CASSFEPETGREDTQYF. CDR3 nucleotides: TGTGCCAGCAGTTTCGAGCCTGAGACAGGGCGAGAGGATACGCAGTATTTT.

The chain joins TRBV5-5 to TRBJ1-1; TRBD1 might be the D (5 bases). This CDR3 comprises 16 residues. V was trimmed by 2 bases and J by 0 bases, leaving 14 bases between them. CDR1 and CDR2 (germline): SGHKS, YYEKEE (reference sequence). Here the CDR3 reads CASSFGGRVMNTEAFF. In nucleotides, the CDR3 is TGTGCCAGCAGCTTTGGGGGTCGGGTAATGAACACTGAAGCTTTCTTT. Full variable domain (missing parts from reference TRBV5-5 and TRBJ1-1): DAGVTQSPTHLIKTRGQQVTLRCSPISGHKSVSWYQQVLGQGPQFIFQYYEKEERGRGNFPDRFSARQFPNYSSELNVNALLLGDSALYLCASSFGGRVMNTEAFFGQGTRLTVV.

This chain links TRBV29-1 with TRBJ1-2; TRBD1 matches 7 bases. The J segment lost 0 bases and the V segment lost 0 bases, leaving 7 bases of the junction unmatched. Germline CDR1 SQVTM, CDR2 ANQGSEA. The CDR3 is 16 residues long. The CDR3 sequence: CSVEDPRGKANYGYTF. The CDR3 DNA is TGCAGCGTTGAAGATCCCAGGGGGAAAGCTAACTATGGCTACACCTTC.

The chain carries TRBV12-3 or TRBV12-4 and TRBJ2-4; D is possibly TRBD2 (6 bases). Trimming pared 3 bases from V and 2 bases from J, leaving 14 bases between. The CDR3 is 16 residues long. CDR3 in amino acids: CASSFFASGSKNIQYF. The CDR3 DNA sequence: TGTGCCAGCAGTTTCTTCGCCAGCGGGTCCAAAAACATTCAGTACTTC.

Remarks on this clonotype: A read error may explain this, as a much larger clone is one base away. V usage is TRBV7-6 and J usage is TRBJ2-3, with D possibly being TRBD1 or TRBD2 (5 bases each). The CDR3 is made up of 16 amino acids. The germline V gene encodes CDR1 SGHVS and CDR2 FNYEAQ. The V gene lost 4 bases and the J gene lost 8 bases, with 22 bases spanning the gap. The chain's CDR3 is CASSSSETTAQATQYF. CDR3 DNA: TGTGCCAGCAGCTCGAGTGAGACTACCGCACAGGCTACGCAGTATTTT.

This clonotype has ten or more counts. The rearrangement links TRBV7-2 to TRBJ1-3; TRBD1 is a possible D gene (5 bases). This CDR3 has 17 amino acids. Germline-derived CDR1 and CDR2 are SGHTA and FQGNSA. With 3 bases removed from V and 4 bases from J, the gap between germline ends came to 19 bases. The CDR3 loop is CASSFYAGPSVGNTIYF. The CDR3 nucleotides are TGTGCCAGCAGCTTCTATGCGGGACCCTCGGTAGGAAACACCATATATTTT.